The next 15 T cell receptor beta chains were all read from a single sample in a study of T cells in Graves' hyperthyroidism and ophthalmopathy. From RNA transcripts, TCR beta CDR3 regions were amplified. The study used the HTBI primer set for a first-round RT-PCR of the TCR CDR3. MiXCR, run by TCRdb on the multiplex PCR reads, gives a single entry per CDR3 protein. In the table there are a few hundred thousand distinct CDR3 sequences, about 14% of which are singletons. Sequencing was carried out using blood. The receptors stem from a woman aged 40 to 50 with Graves' hyperthyroidism.

This clonotype was observed a handful of times. This chain uses TRBV12-3 or TRBV12-4 with TRBJ2-3, with D tentatively TRBD2 (5 bases). The CDR3 length is 15 residues. The V end was cut by 5 bases, the J end by 4 bases, with 16 bases between. Here the CDR3 reads CASSTPVYGADTQYF. The CDR3 DNA reads as TGTGCCAGCAGTACGCCCGTTTACGGGGCAGATACGCAGTATTTT.

The chain is built from TRBV10-3 and TRBJ1-4, with a tentative D call TRBD1 (6 bases). Germline CDR1 ENHRY, CDR2 SYGVKD. The CDR3 has 16 amino acids. The V and J ends lost 6 bases and 5 bases respectively, with 19 bases between them. The CDR3 sequence: CAISSTRQDGNEKLFF. The CDR3 nucleotides are TGTGCCATCAGCTCCACAAGACAGGATGGGAATGAAAAACTGTTTTTT.

This clonotype was observed at least ten times. The chain combines TRBV5-1 with TRBJ1-1; D is perhaps TRBD1 (6 bases). Germline V gene lookup returns CDR1 SGHRS and CDR2 YFSETQ. V was cut by 1 base and J by 3 bases, with 13 bases left in between. This CDR3 region has 15 residues. The CDR3 region is CASSLFGRGDTEAFF. The DNA for the CDR3 is TGCGCCAGCAGCTTGTTTGGCAGGGGTGACACTGAAGCTTTCTTT.

The gene calls are TRBV7-9 and TRBJ1-1; D not resolved. Germline V gene sequence: CDR1 SEHNR, CDR2 FQNEAQ (reference sequence). V lost 4 bases and J 7 bases, leaving 13 bases between the germline ends. The CDR3 is 13 amino acids. The CDR3 DNA reads as TGTGCCAGCAGCTGGGGAGGGAAGGGTGAAGCTTTCTTT. Amino acids: CASSWGGKGEAFF.

The V call is TRBV20-1, the J call TRBJ1-6; D remains unclear. The CDR3 is made up of 14 amino acids. Trimming shortened V by 0 bases and J by 8 bases, and 11 bases separated the two germline ends. Germline V gene sequence: CDR1 DFQATT, CDR2 SNEGSKA (reference sequence). The CDR3 DNA is TGCAGTGCTAGAGATCAGTTATATGATTCACCCCTCCACTTT. Translating it yields CSARDQLYDSPLHF.

Many counts were recorded for this clonotype. The chain uses TRBV12-3 or TRBV12-4 and TRBJ2-1, with 10 nucleotides matching TRBD2. This CDR3 contains 19 residues. The V and J ends lost 8 bases and 0 bases, in that order; junction bases with no gene match: 16. CDR3 region: CASSILAGDPWSSYNEQFF. CDR3 nucleotide sequence: TGTGCCAGCTCTATCCTAGCGGGGGATCCCTGGAGCTCCTACAATGAGCAGTTCTTC.

Only a few counts were recorded for this clonotype. The rearrangement links TRBV12-3 or TRBV12-4 to TRBJ2-7, with 7 bases aligning to TRBD1. V shed 7 bases and J 5 bases; nucleotides not matched to a gene: 5. This CDR3 has 12 residues. The CDR3 DNA follows: TGTGCCAGCAAAGAGGGGGCCCACGAGCAGTACTTC. As protein: CASKEGAHEQYF.

This clonotype was observed once. CDR3 DNA: TGCAGTGCTAGACTCGAGGAAAAACTGTTTTTT. Protein: CSARLEEKLFF. The rearrangement joins TRBV20-1 to TRBJ1-4; the D is unclear. V was pared by 2 bases and J by 8 bases, with 6 bases between. Germline V CDR1 and CDR2: DFQATT, SNEGSKA (reference sequence). The CDR3 totals 11 residues.

This clonotype was seen many times. The genes are TRBV3-1 and TRBJ2-7; 7 bases are shared with TRBD2. This CDR3 region has 14 residues. The V segment lost 7 bases and the J segment 6 bases; nucleotides outside the gene matches: 12. From germline, CDR1 is LGHDT and CDR2 YNNKEL (reference sequence). For the CDR3, the DNA is TGTGCCAGCAAACCCCCGGGAGGCCGGCCCGAGCAGTACTTC. Translation gives CASKPPGGRPEQYF.

The J gene is TRBJ1-2, the V gene TRBV6-1; D is unresolved. V lost 8 bases and J 7 bases, leaving 14 bases between the germline ends. Germline V CDR1 and CDR2: MNHNS, SASEGT. This CDR3 has 12 residues. CDR3: CASLMKGSGYTF. The CDR3 nucleotides read TGTGCCAGCTTGATGAAAGGGTCTGGCTACACCTTC.

This clonotype was seen ten or more times. This chain joins TRBV11-2 and TRBJ2-1; 14 positions agree with TRBD2. Trimming at V came to 4 bases and at J to 3 bases, leaving 11 bases not matched to a gene. Germline assignment: CDR1 SGHAT and CDR2 FQNNGV. The CDR3 is 19 residues long. CDR3 sequence (DNA): TGTGCCAGCAGCTCGCCGGGACTAGCGGGAGCGAAGGTCTACAATGAGCAGTTCTTC. Protein sequence: CASSSPGLAGAKVYNEQFF. Drawing the rest from reference TRBV11-2 and TRBJ2-1, the complete variable domain is EAGVAQSPRYKIIEKRQSVAFWCNPISGHATLYWYQQILGQGPKLLIQFQNNGVVDDSQLPKDRFSAERLKGVDSTLKIQPAKLEDSAVYLCASSSPGLAGAKVYNEQFFGPGTRLTVL.

As concerns this clonotype: This may come from a read error, since a much larger clone is one base off. This chain links TRBV6-1 with TRBJ1-5; no firm D call. Per the germline V gene, CDR1 is MNHNS and CDR2 is SASEGT. Trimming stripped 8 bases from V and 9 bases from J, with 14 bases between. CDR3 length equals 12 residues. CDR3 loop: CASVGRDRPQHF. The CDR3 bases are TGTGCCAGCGTGGGGAGAGATCGGCCCCAGCATTTT.

In this sample, this clonotype turned up many times. This chain joins TRBV2 and TRBJ1-2; D is unclear. The germline V gene encodes CDR1 SNHLY and CDR2 FYNNEI. Trimming took 1 base from V and 6 from J, leaving 9 bases between them. This CDR3 is 13 amino acids long. DNA of the CDR3: TGTGCCAGCAGTGAAGAAGGGATGGATGGCTACACCTTC. Its translation: CASSEEGMDGYTF.

Many counts were recorded for this clonotype. The genes are TRBV7-8 and TRBJ2-1, with 8 bases fitting TRBD2. Trimming took 5 bases from V and 3 from J; bases not matched to a gene: 9. Germline CDR1 is SGHVS and CDR2 is FQNEAQ. The CDR3 is 16 amino acids. Here the CDR3 DNA reads TGTGCCAGCAGCAAGTTCACTAGCGGCCACTACAATGAGCAGTTCTTC. Protein product: CASSKFTSGHYNEQFF.

This clonotype came up a few times. The chain has TRBV10-1 and TRBJ1-1; D not resolved. The CDR3 consists of 13 residues. The germline gives CDR1 WNHNN, CDR2 SYGVQD (reference sequence). The V and J ends lost 5 bases and 4 bases respectively, with 11 bases between them. DNA for the CDR3: TGCGCCAGCAGTTCGACACGGTTCACTGAAGCTTTCTTT. Its translation: CASSSTRFTEAFF.